What follows is one T cell receptor beta chain and its context. This sample stems from a study of blood T cell repertoires in COVID-19. In the study's own analysis: For nucleated cells, counts were estimated from reference gene primer amplification. Measured with immunoSEQ multiplex PCR; TCRdb has only the in-frame clones, and not every one. That table furnishes V, J and clone size, whereas the DNA furnished D and trimming. Among approximately 98,000 clones, approximately 80% were seen once, and the ten largest hold about 3.8%. Per the germline V gene, CDR1 is SGHRS and CDR2 is YFSETQ. The length of the CDR3 is 12 residues. The V end was cut by 0 bases, the J end by 4 bases, with 5 bases between.

This receptor was taken from a woman aged 70-85 years with acute or convalescent COVID-19. Sequencing was carried out using peripheral blood. The V gene is TRBV5-1, the J gene TRBJ2-7, with a tentative D call TRBD2 (5 bases). The CDR3 nucleotides read TGCGCCAGCAGCTTGGGAGGGTACGAGCAGTACTTC. It translates to CASSLGGYEQYF. Full variable domain (remainder filled in from reference TRBV5-1 and TRBJ2-7): KAGVTQTPRYLIKTRGQQVTLSCSPISGHRSVSWYQQTPGQGLQFLFEYFSETQRNKGNFPGRFSGRQFSNSRSEMNVSTLELGDSALYLCASSLGGYEQYFGPGTRLTVT.